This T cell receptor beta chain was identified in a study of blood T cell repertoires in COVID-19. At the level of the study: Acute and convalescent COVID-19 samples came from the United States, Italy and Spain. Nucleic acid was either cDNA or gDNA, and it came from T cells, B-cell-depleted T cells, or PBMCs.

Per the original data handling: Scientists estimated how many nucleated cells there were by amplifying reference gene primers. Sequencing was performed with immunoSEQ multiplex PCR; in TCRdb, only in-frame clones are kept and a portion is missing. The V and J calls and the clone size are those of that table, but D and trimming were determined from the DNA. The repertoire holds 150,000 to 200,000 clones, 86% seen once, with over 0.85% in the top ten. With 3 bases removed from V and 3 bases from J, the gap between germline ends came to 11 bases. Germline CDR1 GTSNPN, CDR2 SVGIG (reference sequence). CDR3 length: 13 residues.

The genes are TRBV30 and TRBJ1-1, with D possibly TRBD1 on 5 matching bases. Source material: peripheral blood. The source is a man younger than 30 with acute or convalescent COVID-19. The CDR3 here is CAWRRTQDTEAFF. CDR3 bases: TGTGCCTGGAGACGGACACAAGACACTGAAGCTTTCTTT.